This TCR beta chain is from a study of T cell responses to AZD1222 COVID-19 vaccine. Study findings and constraints: Donors were chiefly white British, with a greater number of females, and clonal diversity was perhaps underestimated. Just five to seven AZD1222 recipients tested seropositive at baseline.

A note on this clone: Its cognate antigen is unknown.

Sequenced by immunoSEQ multiplex PCR; TCRdb stores in-frame clones only, minus some. The profile covers under 80,000 clones, with roughly four fifths appearing a single time and 26% taken by the ten largest. The starting material was peripheral blood, obtained 28 days after the second AZD1222 dose. The clonotype originates from an adult who received the AZD1222 COVID-19 vaccine.

The CDR3 DNA is TGTGCCAGTAGAAGTCCCCAGGCGTGGACCCAGTACTTC. It yields the protein CASRSPQAWTQYF. V and J are TRBV19 and TRBJ2-5, with D unclear. The CDR3 has 13 amino acids. Trimming cost V 6 bases and J 7 bases, with 15 bases left between them. Germline CDR1 reads LNHDA; CDR2 reads SQIVND (reference sequence).